This T cell receptor beta chain was observed in a study of T-cell reconstitution after alpha-beta-depleted transplantation in children. Study findings and constraints: The authors attributed T-cell counts and diversity one year after transplant mostly to newly produced T cells. About two months after transplant, alpha-beta T cells reportedly came from several hundred expanded graft clones.

This CDR3 contains 15 residues. V shed 2 bases and J shed 1 base, with 14 bases lying between them. Per germline, CDR1 SQVTM and CDR2 ANQGSEA. As regards this clonotype: Antigen specificity is unknown.

The TCRbeta library incorporated unique molecular identifiers. TCRdb reanalysed the PCR reads using MiXCR and keeps one entry per CDR3 protein. The table lists around 420,000 distinct CDR3 sequences, 15% to 20% of them singletons, with over 25% in the top ten. The sequence was collected from a boy under two years old who had a stem cell transplant for Wiskott-Aldrich syndrome, so the T cells may come from the graft donor. This chain links TRBV29-1 with TRBJ1-2; a possible D gene is TRBD1 (5 bases). This specimen consisted of PBMCs, mostly from graft donor cells, obtained 360 days after TCRalphabeta/CD19-depleted stem cell transplant. This CDR3 reads CSVERPPQDNYGYTF. For the CDR3, the DNA is TGCAGCGTTGAACGTCCGCCACAGGATAACTATGGCTACACCTTC.